Below are 2 T cell receptor beta chains sequenced from a single sample in a study of identifying expanded T cells in peripheral blood (dated by TCRdb to the late 2010s). Library preparation employed the immunoSEQ multiplex PCR assay. TCRdb mirrors the immuneACCESS table, restricted to in-frame sequences. Some clones are absent from its copies; in checked studies, under half trace to an unresolved V gene, and the reason for the others is unknown. This sample is represented by 81,000 or so clones; roughly 89% of them were singletons. The ten biggest clones cover about 20% of the sample. Sequencing was carried out using blood. The receptors were sampled from a person aged 18 to 69 in good health.

This sequence joins TRBV7-3 and TRBJ2-5; D ambiguous. Germline V gene lookup returns CDR1 SGHTA and CDR2 FQGTGA. This CDR3 comprises 12 residues. V lost 5 bases and J lost 7, with 11 bases in between. The CDR3: CASSLYLGTQYF. The CDR3 bases are TGTGCCAGCAGCCTTTACCTCGGGACCCAGTACTTC. Combining the CDR3 with reference TRBV7-3 and TRBJ2-5 gives the whole variable domain GAGVSQTPSNKVTEKGKYVELRCDPISGHTALYWYRQSLGQGPEFLIYFQGTGAADDSGLPNDRFFAVRPEGSVSTLKIQRTERGDSAVYLCASSLYLGTQYFGPGTRLLVL.

This clone was found many times. The chain combines TRBV4-2 with TRBJ2-7; 9 bases are a match to TRBD1. J lost 3 bases, V lost 2 bases, and 5 bases had no gene match. Germline V gene sequence: CDR1 LGHNA, CDR2 YNFKEQ. This CDR3 has 15 amino acids. The CDR3 bases are TGTGCCAGCAGCCAACTCCGGGACAGGGTCTACGAGCAGTACTTC. It encodes CASSQLRDRVYEQYF.